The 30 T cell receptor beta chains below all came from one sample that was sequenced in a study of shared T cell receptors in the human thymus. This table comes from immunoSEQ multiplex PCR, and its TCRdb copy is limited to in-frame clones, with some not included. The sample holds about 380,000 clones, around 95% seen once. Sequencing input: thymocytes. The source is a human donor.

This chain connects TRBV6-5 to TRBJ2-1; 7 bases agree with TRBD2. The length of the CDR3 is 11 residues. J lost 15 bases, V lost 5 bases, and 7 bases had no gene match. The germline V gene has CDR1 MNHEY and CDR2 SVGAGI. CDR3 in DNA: TGTGCCAGCAGTGGACGGGACTATACGTTCTTC. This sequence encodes CASSGRDYTFF.

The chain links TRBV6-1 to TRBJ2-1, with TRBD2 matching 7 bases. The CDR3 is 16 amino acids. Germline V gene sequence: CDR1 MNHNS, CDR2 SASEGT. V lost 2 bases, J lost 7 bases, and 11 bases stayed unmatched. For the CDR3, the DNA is TGTGCCAGCAGTGAATTCGCGGGGGTGAGGAGTAATGAGCAGTTCTTC. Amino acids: CASSEFAGVRSNEQFF.

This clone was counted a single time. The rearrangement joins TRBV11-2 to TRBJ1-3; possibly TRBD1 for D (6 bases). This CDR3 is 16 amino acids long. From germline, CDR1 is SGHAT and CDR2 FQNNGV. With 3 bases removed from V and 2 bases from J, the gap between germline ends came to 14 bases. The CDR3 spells CASSFSTGRTGNTIYF. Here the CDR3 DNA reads TGTGCCAGCAGCTTTAGTACAGGGAGGACTGGAAACACCATATATTTT.

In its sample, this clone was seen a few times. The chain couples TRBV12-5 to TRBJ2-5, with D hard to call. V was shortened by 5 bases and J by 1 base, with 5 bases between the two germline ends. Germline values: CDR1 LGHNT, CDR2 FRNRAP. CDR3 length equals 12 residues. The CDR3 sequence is CASGERQETQYF. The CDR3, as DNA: TGTGCTAGTGGTGAGCGCCAAGAGACCCAGTACTTC.

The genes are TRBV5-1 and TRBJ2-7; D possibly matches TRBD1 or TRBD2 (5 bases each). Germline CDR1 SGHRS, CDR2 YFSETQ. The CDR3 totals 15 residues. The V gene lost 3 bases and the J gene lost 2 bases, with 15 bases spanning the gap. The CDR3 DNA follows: TGCGCCAGCAGCTGCCGACCGGGGCGGACCTACGAGCAGTACTTC. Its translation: CASSCRPGRTYEQYF. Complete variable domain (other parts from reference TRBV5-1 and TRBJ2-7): KAGVTQTPRYLIKTRGQQVTLSCSPISGHRSVSWYQQTPGQGLQFLFEYFSETQRNKGNFPGRFSGRQFSNSRSEMNVSTLELGDSALYLCASSCRPGRTYEQYFGPGTRLTVT.

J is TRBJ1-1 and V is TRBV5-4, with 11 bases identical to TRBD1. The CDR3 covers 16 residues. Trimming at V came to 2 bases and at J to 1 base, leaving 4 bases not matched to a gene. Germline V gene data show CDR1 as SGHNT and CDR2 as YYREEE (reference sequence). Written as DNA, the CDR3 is TGTGCCAGCAGCTTAGGGACAGGGGGATCGAACACTGAAGCTTTCTTT. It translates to CASSLGTGGSNTEAFF.

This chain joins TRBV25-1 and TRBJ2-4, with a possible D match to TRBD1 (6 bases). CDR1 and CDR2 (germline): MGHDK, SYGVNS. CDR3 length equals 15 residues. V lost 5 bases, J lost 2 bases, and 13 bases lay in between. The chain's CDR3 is CASSPLDSPKNIQYF. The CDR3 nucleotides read TGTGCCAGCAGTCCCCTGGACAGCCCCAAAAACATTCAGTACTTC.

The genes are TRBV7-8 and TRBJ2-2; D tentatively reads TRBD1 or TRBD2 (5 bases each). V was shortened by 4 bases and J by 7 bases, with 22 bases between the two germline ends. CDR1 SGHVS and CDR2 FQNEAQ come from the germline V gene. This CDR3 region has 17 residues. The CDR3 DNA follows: TGTGCCAGCAGCTCGGAGGCGCCCGGGGCTGAGGACGGGGAGCTGTTTTTT. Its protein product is CASSSEAPGAEDGELFF.

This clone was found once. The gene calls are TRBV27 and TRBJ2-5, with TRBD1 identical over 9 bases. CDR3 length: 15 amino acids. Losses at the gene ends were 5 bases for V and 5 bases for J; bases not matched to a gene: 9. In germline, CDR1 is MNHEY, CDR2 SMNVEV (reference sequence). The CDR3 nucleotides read TGTGCCAGCAGTACCCGGGACAGGGCTGGGGAGACCCAGTACTTC. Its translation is CASSTRDRAGETQYF.

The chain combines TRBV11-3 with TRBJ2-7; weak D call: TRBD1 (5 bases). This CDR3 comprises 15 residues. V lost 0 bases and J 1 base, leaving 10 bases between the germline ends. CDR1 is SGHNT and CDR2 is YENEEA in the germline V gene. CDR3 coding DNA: TGTGCCAGCAGCTTAGATTCCCAGGGTTCCTACGAGCAGTACTTC. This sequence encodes CASSLDSQGSYEQYF.

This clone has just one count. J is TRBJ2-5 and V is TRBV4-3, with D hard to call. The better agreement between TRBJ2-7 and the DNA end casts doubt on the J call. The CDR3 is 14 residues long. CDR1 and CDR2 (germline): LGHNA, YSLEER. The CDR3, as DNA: TGCGCCAGCAGCCATTTGGCATCCACCTACGAGCAGTACTTC. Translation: CASSHLASTYEQYF.

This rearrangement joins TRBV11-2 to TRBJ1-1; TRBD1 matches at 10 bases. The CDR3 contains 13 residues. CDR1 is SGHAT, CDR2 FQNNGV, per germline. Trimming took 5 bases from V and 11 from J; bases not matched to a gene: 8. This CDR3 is CASSHMTGGPAFF. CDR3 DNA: TGTGCCAGCAGCCACATGACAGGGGGCCCGGCTTTCTTT.

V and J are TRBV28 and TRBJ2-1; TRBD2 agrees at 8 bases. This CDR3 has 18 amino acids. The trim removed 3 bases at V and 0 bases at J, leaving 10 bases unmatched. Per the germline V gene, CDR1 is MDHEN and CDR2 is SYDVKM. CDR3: CASSFPLAALSSYNEQFF. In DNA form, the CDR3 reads TGTGCCAGCAGTTTCCCACTAGCGGCGCTGAGCTCCTACAATGAGCAGTTCTTC.

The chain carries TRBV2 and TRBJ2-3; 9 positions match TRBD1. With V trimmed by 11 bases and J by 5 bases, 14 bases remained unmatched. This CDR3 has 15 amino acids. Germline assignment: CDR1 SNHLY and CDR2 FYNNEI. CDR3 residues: CAGGDRTGEGDTQYF. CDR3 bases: TGTGCCGGGGGCGATAGGACAGGGGAGGGAGATACGCAGTATTTT.

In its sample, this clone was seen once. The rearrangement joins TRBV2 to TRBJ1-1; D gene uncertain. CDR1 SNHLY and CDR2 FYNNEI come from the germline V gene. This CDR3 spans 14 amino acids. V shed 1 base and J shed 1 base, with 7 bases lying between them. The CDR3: CASSEGQANTEAFF. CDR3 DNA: TGTGCCAGCAGTGAAGGGCAGGCGAACACTGAAGCTTTCTTT.

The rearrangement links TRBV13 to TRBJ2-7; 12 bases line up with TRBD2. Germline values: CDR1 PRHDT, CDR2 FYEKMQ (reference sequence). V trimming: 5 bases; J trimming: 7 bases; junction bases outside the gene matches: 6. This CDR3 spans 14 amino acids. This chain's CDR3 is CASSQTSGGLEQYF. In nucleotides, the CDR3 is TGTGCCAGCAGCCAGACTAGCGGGGGTTTGGAGCAGTACTTC.

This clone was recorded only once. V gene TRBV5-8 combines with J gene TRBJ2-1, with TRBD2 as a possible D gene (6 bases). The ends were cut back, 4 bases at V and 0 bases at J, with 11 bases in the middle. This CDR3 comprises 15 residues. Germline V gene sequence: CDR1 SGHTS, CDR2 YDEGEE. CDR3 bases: TGTGCCAGCAGCATGGGACTCAGCTCCTACAATGAGCAGTTCTTC. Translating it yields CASSMGLSSYNEQFF.

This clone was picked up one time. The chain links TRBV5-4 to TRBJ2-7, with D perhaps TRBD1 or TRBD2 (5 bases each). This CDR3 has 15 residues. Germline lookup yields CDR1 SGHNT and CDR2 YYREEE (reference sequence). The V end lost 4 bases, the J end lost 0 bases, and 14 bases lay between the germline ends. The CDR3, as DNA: TGTGCCAGCAGCGGACATAGCGAGAGCTCCTACGAGCAGTACTTC. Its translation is CASSGHSESSYEQYF.

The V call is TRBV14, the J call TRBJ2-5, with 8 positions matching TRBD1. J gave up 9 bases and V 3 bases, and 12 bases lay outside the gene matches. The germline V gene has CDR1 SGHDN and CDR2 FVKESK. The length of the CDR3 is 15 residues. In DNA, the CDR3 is TGTGCCAGCAGCCACTCGACAGGGGTACGAGGGCCCCAGTACTTC. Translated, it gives CASSHSTGVRGPQYF.

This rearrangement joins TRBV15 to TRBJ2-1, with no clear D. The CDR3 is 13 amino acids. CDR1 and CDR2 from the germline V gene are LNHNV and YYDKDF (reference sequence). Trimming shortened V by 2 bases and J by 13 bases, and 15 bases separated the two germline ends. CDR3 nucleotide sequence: TGTGCCACCAGCAGACCTCAGCCTAGTCCCCAGTTCTTC. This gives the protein CATSRPQPSPQFF.

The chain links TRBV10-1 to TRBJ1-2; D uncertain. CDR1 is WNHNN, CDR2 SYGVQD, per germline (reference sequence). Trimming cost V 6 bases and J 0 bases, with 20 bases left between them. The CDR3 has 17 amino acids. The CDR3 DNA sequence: TGCGCCAGCAGCCCATCCAAGTTTCCCCCAACTAACTATGGCTACACCTTC. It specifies CASSPSKFPPTNYGYTF.

The CDR3 region is CASSSPGGSSGNTIYF. CDR3 nucleotide sequence: TGTGCCAGCAGTTCTCCAGGCGGATCCTCTGGAAACACCATATATTTT. The rearrangement links TRBV6-5 to TRBJ1-3; D uncertain. Deletions cut 4 bases from V and 0 bases from J, with 13 bases between. The CDR3 is 16 residues long. Germline CDR1 MNHEY, CDR2 SVGAGI.

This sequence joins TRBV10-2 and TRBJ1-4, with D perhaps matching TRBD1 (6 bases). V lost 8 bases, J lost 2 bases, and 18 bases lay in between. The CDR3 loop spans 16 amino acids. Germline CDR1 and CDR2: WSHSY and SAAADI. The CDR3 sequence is CASRGTGPLTNEKLFF. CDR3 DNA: TGCGCCAGCCGCGGAACAGGGCCGCTTACTAATGAAAAACTGTTTTTT.

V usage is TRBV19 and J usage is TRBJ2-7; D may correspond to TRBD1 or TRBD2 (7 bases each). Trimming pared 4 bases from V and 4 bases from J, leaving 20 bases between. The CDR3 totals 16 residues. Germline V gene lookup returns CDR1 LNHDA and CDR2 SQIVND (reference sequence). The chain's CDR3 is CASSTGGDSNPYEQYF. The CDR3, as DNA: TGTGCCAGTAGTACTGGGGGGGACAGTAACCCTTACGAGCAGTACTTC.

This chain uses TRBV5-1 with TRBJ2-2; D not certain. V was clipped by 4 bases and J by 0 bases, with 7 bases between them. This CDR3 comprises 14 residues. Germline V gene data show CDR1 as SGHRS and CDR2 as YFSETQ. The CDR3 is CASSQNANTGELFF. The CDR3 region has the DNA TGCGCCAGCAGCCAAAACGCGAACACCGGGGAGCTGTTTTTT.

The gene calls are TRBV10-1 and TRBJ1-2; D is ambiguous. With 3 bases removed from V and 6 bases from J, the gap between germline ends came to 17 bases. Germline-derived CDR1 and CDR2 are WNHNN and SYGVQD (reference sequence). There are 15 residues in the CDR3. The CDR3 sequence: CASSEGHPFDNGYTF. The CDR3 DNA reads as TGCGCCAGCAGTGAAGGGCACCCCTTCGACAATGGCTACACCTTC.

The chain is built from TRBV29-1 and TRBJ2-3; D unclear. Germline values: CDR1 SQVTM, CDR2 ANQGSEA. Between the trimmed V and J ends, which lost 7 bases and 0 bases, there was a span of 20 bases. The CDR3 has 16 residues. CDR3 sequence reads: CSGLPAWGTSTDTQYF. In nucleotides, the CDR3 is TGCAGCGGCCTTCCTGCCTGGGGTACTAGCACAGATACGCAGTATTTT.

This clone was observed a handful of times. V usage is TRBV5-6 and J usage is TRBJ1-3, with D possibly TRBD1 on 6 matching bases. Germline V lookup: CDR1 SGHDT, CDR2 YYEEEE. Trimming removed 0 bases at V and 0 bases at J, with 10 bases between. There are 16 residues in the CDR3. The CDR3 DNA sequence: TGTGCCAGCAGCTTGGCCACAGGGCTCTCTGGAAACACCATATATTTT. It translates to CASSLATGLSGNTIYF.

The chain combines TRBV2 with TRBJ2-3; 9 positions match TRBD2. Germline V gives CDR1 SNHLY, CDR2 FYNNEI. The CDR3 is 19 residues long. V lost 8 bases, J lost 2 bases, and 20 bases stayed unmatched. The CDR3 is CASPLRPTSGWRDTDTQYF. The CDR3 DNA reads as TGTGCCAGCCCACTTAGGCCGACTAGCGGATGGAGAGACACAGATACGCAGTATTTT.

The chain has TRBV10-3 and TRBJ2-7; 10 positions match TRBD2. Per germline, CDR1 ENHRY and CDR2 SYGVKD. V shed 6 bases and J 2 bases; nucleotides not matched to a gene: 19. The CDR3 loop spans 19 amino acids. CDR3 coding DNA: TGTGCCATCAGCCAAATCGGACTAGCGGCAATCCCTAGTGCCTACGAGCAGTACTTC. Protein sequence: CAISQIGLAAIPSAYEQYF.